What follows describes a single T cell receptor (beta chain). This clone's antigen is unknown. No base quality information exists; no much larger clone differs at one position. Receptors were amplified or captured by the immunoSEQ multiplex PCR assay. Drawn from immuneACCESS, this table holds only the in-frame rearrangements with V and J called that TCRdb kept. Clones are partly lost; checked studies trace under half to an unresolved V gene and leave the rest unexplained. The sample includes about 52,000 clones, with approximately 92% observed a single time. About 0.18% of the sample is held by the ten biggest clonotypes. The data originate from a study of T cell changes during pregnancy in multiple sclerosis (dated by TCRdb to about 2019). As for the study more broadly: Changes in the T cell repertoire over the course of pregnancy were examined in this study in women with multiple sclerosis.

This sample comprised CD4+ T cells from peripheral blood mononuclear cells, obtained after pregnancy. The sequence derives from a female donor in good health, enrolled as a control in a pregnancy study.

CDR3 loop: CATTPNRGSTDTQYF. The DNA sequence reads TGTGCCACCACCCCCAACAGGGGGAGTACAGATACGCAGTATTTT. In this chain, TRBV6-5 is recombined with TRBJ2-3, and 8 junctional nucleotides match TRBD1. CDR1 MNHEY and CDR2 SVGAGI are derived from the germline V gene. The CDR3 contains 15 residues, cysteine and phenylalanine counted. The DNA shown is the 45-base CDR3, in frame from base 1. From V the trimming removes 10 bases and from J it removes 3 bases, while the gene matches leave 12 bases of the junction unaccounted for.